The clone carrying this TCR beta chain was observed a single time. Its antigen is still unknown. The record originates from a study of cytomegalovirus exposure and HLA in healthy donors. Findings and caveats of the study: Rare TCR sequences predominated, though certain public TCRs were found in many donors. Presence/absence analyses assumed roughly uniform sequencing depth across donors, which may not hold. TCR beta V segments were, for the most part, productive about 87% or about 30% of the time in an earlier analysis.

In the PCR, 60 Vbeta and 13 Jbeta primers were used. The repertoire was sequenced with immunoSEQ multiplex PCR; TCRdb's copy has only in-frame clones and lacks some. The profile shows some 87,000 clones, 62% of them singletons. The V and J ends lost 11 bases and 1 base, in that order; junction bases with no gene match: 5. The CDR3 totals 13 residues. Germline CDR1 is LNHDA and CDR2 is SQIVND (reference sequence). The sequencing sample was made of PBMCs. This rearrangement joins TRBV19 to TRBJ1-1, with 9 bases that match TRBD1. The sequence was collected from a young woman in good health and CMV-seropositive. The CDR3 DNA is TGTGCCCCCCCGGACAGGGGGAACACTGAAGCTTTCTTT. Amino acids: CAPPDRGNTEAFF.